Listed below are T cell receptor beta chains from one sample, sequenced in a study of blood T cell repertoires in COVID-19. The method was immunoSEQ multiplex PCR; TCRdb's version includes in-frame clones alone and lacks a portion of them. The table lists over 200,000 clones, about 90% of them singletons, with 0.95% to 1.5% in the top ten. The sample was PBMCs or T cells enriched from blood (not recorded which). The origin of the receptors is a human donor in a cohort exposed to, infected with or recovered from COVID-19 (not recorded which). The donor label of this sample is uncertain. Each CDR3 is given with its conserved first and last residue.

v_gene,CDR3aa
TRBV10-3,CATRVEAKNNYGYTF
TRBV5-4,CASSWWGQGSGNTIYF
TRBV4-1,CASSPSATGAYEQYF
TRBV5-1,CASSLVASDYGYTF
TRBV27,CASSLSGQLNTEAFF
TRBV7-2,CASSLRQGYEQYF
TRBV7-8,CASSLGGTSVNEQFF
TRBV18,CASSPDRDSHYGYTF
TRBV10-3,CAISEPPLYEQYF
TRBV19,CATLGHVYGYTF
TRBV30,CAWSRQPYNEQFF
TRBV30,CAWRSMGGGGWETQYF
TRBV19,CASSMTDSYEKLFF
TRBV4-1,CASSQGAGSTDTQYF
TRBV3-1/TRBV3-2,CASSPRGGQAGELFF
TRBV28,CATNGIGEQYF
TRBV11-2,CASSPRGPKNIQYF
TRBV19,CASSIDQGTNYGYTF
TRBV7-9,CASSFGGDNTGELFF
TRBV3-1/TRBV3-2,CASSQHTGLVAFF
TRBV7-8,CASSLAGGLYSTDTQYF
TRBV6-1,CASSESVANRGLHEQYF
TRBV30,CAWSSPAGRRKDQPQHF
TRBV5-8,CASSLEGQGAAEAFF
TRBV2,CASSDEGAISDSPLHF
TRBV11-2,CASSGDRRQPQHF
TRBV6-5,CASSKGQGYQPQHF
TRBV11-2,CASSSLRQNTEAFF
TRBV24-1,CATSATGTGDTEAFF
TRBV6-6,CASSRDRVLETQYF
TRBV19,CASSIDGFSYEQYF
TRBV27,CASSRTSYQETQYF
TRBV4-3,CASSLGTGSGNTIYF
TRBV9,CASSRVGASAPGLAYEQYF
TRBV18,CASSPGRTETQYF
TRBV6-4,CASSDEGGDTQYF
TRBV5-1,CASSLEPSGQETQYF
TRBV12-3/TRBV12-4,CASSRQVSYEQYF
TRBV7-9,CASSSQPRGSGNTIYF
TRBV4-2,CASSQGAAEQYF
TRBV9,CASSDQGASYEQYF
TRBV5-1,CASSNRGGGGYTF
TRBV9,CASSVRGRGEKLFF
TRBV7-9,CASSRHETGTAYGYTF
TRBV18,CASSPPGQGASPPYGYTF
TRBV5-1,CASREEEDSPLHF
TRBV7-9,CASSPPGVGGYTF
TRBV5-1,CASSLTVRNTEAFF
TRBV3-1/TRBV3-2,CASSPPSYEQYF
TRBV19,CASRAGTEAFF
TRBV7-3,CASSLFERGHPSPLHF